Following are 13 T cell receptor beta chains from one sample sequenced in a study of T cells in Graves' hyperthyroidism and ophthalmopathy. What was amplified from RNA transcripts were TCR beta CDR3 regions. A first-round RT-PCR of the TCR CDR3 used the HTBI primer set. Using its own MiXCR run on the multiplex PCR reads, TCRdb lists one record per CDR3 protein. Among 250,000 to 350,000 distinct CDR3 sequences listed, 20% to 25% were seen once. Sequences were obtained from blood. All receptors derive from a man aged 25-45 years with Graves' ophthalmopathy.

This chain uses TRBV6-1 with TRBJ2-7; possibly TRBD1 for D (6 bases). V lost 0 bases to trimming and J lost 0 bases, with 12 bases between them. In germline, CDR1 is MNHNS, CDR2 SASEGT. There are 16 residues in the CDR3. CDR3 nucleotide sequence: TGTGCCAGCAGTGAAGCGAGGGCAGGGGCCTCCTACGAGCAGTACTTC. Its translation: CASSEARAGASYEQYF.

This clonotype was counted at least ten times. The rearrangement links TRBV30 to TRBJ2-1, with D possibly TRBD1 on 5 matching bases. CDR1 and CDR2 (germline): GTSNPN, SVGIG (reference sequence). The V end lost 0 bases, the J end lost 10 bases, and 10 bases lay between the germline ends. This CDR3 has 12 amino acids. The CDR3 reads CAWSVPQGEQFF. The CDR3 bases are TGTGCCTGGAGTGTACCCCAGGGCGAGCAGTTCTTC.

This clonotype was counted many times. This chain connects TRBV2 to TRBJ1-2; D is unclear. The CDR3 consists of 11 residues. The germline V gene encodes CDR1 SNHLY and CDR2 FYNNEI. Trimming removed 7 bases from V and 8 bases from J, with 11 bases in between. The CDR3 DNA reads as TGTGCCAGCACTAGGGATGACGGCTACACCTTC. Translation: CASTRDDGYTF.

This chain joins TRBV2 and TRBJ1-1; a possible D gene is TRBD1 (5 bases). Germline V gene sequence: CDR1 SNHLY, CDR2 FYNNEI. The CDR3 loop spans 13 amino acids. V was shortened by 8 bases and J by 4 bases, with 14 bases between the two germline ends. CDR3 bases: TGTGCCAGCCACTCAGGGTTTGGCACTGAAGCTTTCTTT. Residues: CASHSGFGTEAFF.

V usage is TRBV7-6 and J usage is TRBJ2-3, with 9 bases fitting TRBD2. There are 16 residues in the CDR3. CDR1 is SGHVS, CDR2 FNYEAQ, per germline. Unmatched junction bases numbered 5, after V lost 3 bases and J lost 1 base. The CDR3 sequence is CASSFSLAGGTDTQYF. CDR3 in DNA: TGTGCCAGCAGCTTTTCGTTAGCGGGAGGCACAGATACGCAGTATTTT.

This clonotype was observed a few times. The rearrangement uses TRBV5-1 and TRBJ2-1, with D possibly matching TRBD2 (5 bases). CDR1 is SGHRS, CDR2 YFSETQ, per germline. The CDR3 totals 18 residues. The V gene lost 0 bases and the J gene lost 4 bases, with 20 bases spanning the gap. The CDR3 loop reads CASSLGPEASPWYNEQFF. The CDR3, as DNA: TGCGCCAGCAGCTTGGGCCCTGAGGCTAGCCCTTGGTACAATGAGCAGTTCTTC.

This clonotype came up many times. The rearrangement links TRBV7-9 to TRBJ2-5, with no clear D. Germline CDR1 is SEHNR and CDR2 is FQNEAQ (reference sequence). The CDR3 is 15 amino acids. V was clipped by 4 bases and J by 4 bases, with 16 bases between them. The CDR3 here is CASSSPVGSAETQYF. For the CDR3, the DNA is TGTGCCAGCAGCTCGCCTGTAGGGTCAGCAGAGACCCAGTACTTC.

The rearrangement uses TRBV27 and TRBJ1-3; a possible D gene is TRBD1 (5 bases). The V end lost 8 bases, the J end lost 2 bases, and 10 bases lay between the germline ends. The length of the CDR3 is 13 residues. Germline V gene sequence: CDR1 MNHEY, CDR2 SMNVEV (reference sequence). This CDR3 reads CASGPGPGNTIYF. CDR3 bases: TGTGCCAGCGGCCCAGGGCCTGGAAACACCATATATTTT.

This clonotype was counted a few times. The rearrangement links TRBV11-2 to TRBJ2-7, with TRBD2 matching 13 bases. The ends lost 5 bases at V and 2 bases at J; junction bases unmatched: 15. CDR1 is SGHAT and CDR2 is FQNNGV in the germline V gene. The CDR3 runs to 19 residues. The CDR3 coding sequence is TGTGCCAGCAGCCCAATCCCCCGGACTAGCGGGAGCGGTGCCTACGAGCAGTACTTC. Its protein product is CASSPIPRTSGSGAYEQYF.

In this sample, this clonotype turned up a few times. This rearrangement joins TRBV29-1 to TRBJ2-7, with 9 bases that match TRBD1. This CDR3 comprises 14 residues. The J segment lost 5 bases and the V segment lost 6 bases, leaving 11 bases of the junction unmatched. Germline V CDR1 and CDR2: SQVTM, ANQGSEA. The CDR3 here is CSVSYTGGGDEQYF. The CDR3 region has the DNA TGCAGCGTAAGCTATACAGGGGGCGGGGACGAGCAGTACTTC.

This clonotype was seen ten or more times. The chain couples TRBV20-1 to TRBJ2-7, with 13 bases lining up with TRBD2. CDR3 length equals 17 residues. Germline V CDR1 and CDR2: DFQATT, SNEGSKA (reference sequence). V shed 0 bases and J 0 bases; nucleotides not matched to a gene: 5. CDR3 loop: CSARDGTSGTSSYEQYF. The CDR3 region has the DNA TGCAGTGCTAGAGATGGGACTAGCGGGACCAGCTCCTACGAGCAGTACTTC.

This clonotype was found many times. The chain couples TRBV30 to TRBJ1-5, with 7 nucleotides matching TRBD1. Germline assignment: CDR1 GTSNPN and CDR2 SVGIG (reference sequence). The V and J ends lost 4 bases and 2 bases, in that order; junction bases with no gene match: 5. This CDR3 spans 14 amino acids. The CDR3 loop is CAWNRQGGNQPQHF. The CDR3 nucleotides read TGTGCCTGGAACCGACAGGGCGGCAATCAGCCCCAGCATTTT.

The V and J genes are TRBV20-1 and TRBJ2-2; D is perhaps TRBD1 (5 bases). CDR1 and CDR2 from the germline V gene are DFQATT and SNEGSKA (reference sequence). The V end lost 2 bases, the J end lost 2 bases, and 9 bases lay between the germline ends. The CDR3 is made up of 14 amino acids. CDR3 nucleotide sequence: TGCAGTGCTAGAAGCCAGGGCAACACCGGGGAGCTGTTTTTT. As protein: CSARSQGNTGELFF.